Listed below are T cell receptor beta chains from one sample, sequenced in a study of early T cells in non-severe SARS-CoV-2 infection. TCRdb processed the 5' RACE reads anew with MiXCR; each CDR3 protein has one entry. The data hold around 77,000 distinct CDR3 sequences, with around 12% observed a single time. The input for sequencing was whole blood, taken at baseline. Every receptor here comes from an adult who was a healthcare worker with PCR-confirmed SARS-CoV-2 infection or an uninfected control (not recorded which). The donor label of this sample is uncertain. Both conserved end residues are part of each CDR3. A D gene is named only where the DNA matches it firmly. Expanded clones get a size class; other rows say once, few or many, or leave the size out.

clone_size d_call cdr3_length j_call v_call cdr3_aa cdr3_nt
many TRBD1 14 TRBJ2-7 TRBV6-1 CASRTGTENYEQYF TGTGCCAGCAGAACCGGGACAGAAAACTACGAGCAGTACTTC
few TRBD1 15 TRBJ1-1 TRBV6-1 CASSEFPTGDTEAFF TGTGCCAGCAGTGAATTCCCGACAGGGGACACTGAAGCTTTCTTT
few TRBD1 13 TRBJ1-1 TRBV29-1 CSVDRGRNTEAFF TGCAGCGTCGACAGGGGGCGGAACACTGAAGCTTTCTTT
- - 14 TRBJ2-5 TRBV5-6 CASSSTGILETQYF TGTGCCAGCAGCTCTACAGGGATTCTAGAGACCCAGTACTTC
few - 14 TRBJ2-3 TRBV19 CASSITQSTDTQYF TGTGCCAGTAGTATAACACAGTCCACAGATACGCAGTATTTT
many - 11 TRBJ2-7 TRBV5-1 CASSLRAEQYF TGCGCCAGCAGCTTGAGGGCCGAGCAGTACTTC
- TRBD2 14 TRBJ2-7 TRBV6-2/TRBV6-3 CASSQSGGAREQYF TGTGCCAGCAGTCAGAGCGGGGGGGCGCGCGAGCAGTACTTC
few - 13 TRBJ1-2 TRBV29-1 CSVGTGSGYGYTF TGCAGCGTTGGAACAGGGTCGGGCTATGGCTACACCTTC
- TRBD1 18 TRBJ2-3 TRBV24-1 CATSDSAPGTGVRDTQYF TGTGCCACCAGTGATTCCGCGCCCGGGACAGGGGTACGAGATACGCAGTATTTT
many - 19 TRBJ2-1 TRBV7-2 CASTSSPRLLAGADNEQFF TGTGCCAGCACCTCGTCCCCTCGGCTTCTCGCGGGGGCTGACAATGAGCAGTTCTTC
many - 13 TRBJ1-2 TRBV19 CASSETGNYGYTF TGTGCCAGTAGTGAAACAGGAAACTATGGCTACACCTTC
once - 13 TRBJ2-1 TRBV20-1 CSATKGAVDEQFF TGCAGTGCCACGAAGGGTGCGGTGGATGAGCAGTTCTTC
- - 13 TRBJ2-7 TRBV7-2 CASSLGAAHEQYF TGTGCCAGCAGCTTAGGGGCAGCCCACGAGCAGTACTTC
few TRBD2 14 TRBJ2-7 TRBV20-1 CSADPGLADPRQYF TGCAGTGCTGACCCCGGACTAGCGGACCCTAGGCAGTACTTC
- TRBD1 14 TRBJ1-5 TRBV28 CASSLGQMNQPQHF TGTGCCAGCAGTCTGGGACAGATGAATCAGCCCCAGCATTTT
many - 14 TRBJ2-5 TRBV7-3 CASSLGGGRETQYF TGTGCCAGCAGCTTAGGAGGGGGCCGGGAGACCCAGTACTTC
few - 13 TRBJ2-3 TRBV11-2 CASSLVGGATQYF TGTGCCAGCAGCTTAGTTGGGGGGGCAACGCAGTATTTT
few - 17 TRBJ1-4 TRBV9 CASSVGAASTTNEKLFF TGTGCCAGCAGCGTAGGAGCGGCGTCTACAACTAATGAAAAACTGTTTTTT
many - 14 TRBJ2-1 TRBV20-1 CSARAGPAGGEQFF TGCAGTGCCCGAGCCGGACCTGCCGGAGGTGAGCAGTTCTTC
many - 14 TRBJ2-7 TRBV7-8 CASSLAWRGSEQYF TGTGCCAGCAGCTTAGCCTGGCGGGGATCCGAGCAGTACTTC
- - 11 TRBJ2-7 TRBV6-5 CASSGGGEQYF TGTGCCAGCTCAGGAGGCGGCGAGCAGTACTTC
- - 12 TRBJ1-2 TRBV3-1 CASSQRRGTFTF TGTGCCAGCAGCCAAAGACGGGGGACGTTCACCTTC
- TRBD2 14 TRBJ2-5 TRBV5-5 CASSLTGGIETQYF TGTGCCAGCAGCTTGACGGGAGGGATAGAGACCCAGTACTTC
- TRBD1 14 TRBJ2-1 TRBV27 CASREGANYNEHFF TGTGCCAGCAGAGAGGGGGCCAACTACAATGAGCATTTCTTC
- - 14 TRBJ2-2 TRBV11-2 CASSRKTETGELFF TGTGCCAGCAGCCGAAAGACTGAAACCGGGGAGCTGTTTTTT
few TRBD1 15 TRBJ2-3 TRBV6-6 CASRLKGALTDTQYF TGTGCCAGCCGGCTAAAGGGGGCGCTTACAGATACGCAGTATTTT